One TCR beta chain is described in this entry. After removal of 1 base from V and 4 bases from J, the junction contained 9 bases not matched to a gene. The CDR3 sequence is 16 residues long. Germline V CDR1 and CDR2: GTSNPN, SVGIG (reference sequence). This sample stems from a study of blood T cell repertoires in COVID-19. The overall study: From the United States, Italy and Spain came samples of acute and convalescent COVID-19. In each case, the material was cDNA or gDNA derived from T cells, B-cell-depleted T cells, or PBMCs.

In the study's own analysis: It was from reference gene primer amplification that nucleated cell counts were estimated. Measured with immunoSEQ multiplex PCR; TCRdb has only the in-frame clones, and not every one. The V and J calls and clone size are taken from that table; D and trimming were inferred from the DNA. Among roughly 150,000 clones, roughly four fifths were seen once, and the ten largest hold roughly a fifth. Sequenced input: peripheral blood. This TCR was recovered from a woman older than 75 with acute or convalescent COVID-19. The chain uses TRBV30 and TRBJ1-5, with 8 bases lining up with TRBD1. DNA of the CDR3: TGTGCCTGGAGTGGTCCAGGGGGCGATTCTAATCAGCCCCAGCATTTT. Translating it yields CAWSGPGGDSNQPQHF.